Following are 31 T cell receptor beta chains from one sample sequenced in a study of T cell repertoires in cytomegalovirus infection. TCRdb analysed the reads with MiXCR anew, one entry per CDR3 protein. The data show about 830,000 distinct CDR3 sequences, about 31% seen once. These receptors are not linked to any known antigen. Specimen: cultured CD8+ T cells from PBMCs, collected from culture after CMV antigen stimulation. The receptors were sampled from a human donor in good health (CMV status not recorded). Some clones in this sample may be carry-over from other donors' samples.

The rearrangement joins TRBV7-6 to TRBJ2-7, with D perhaps matching TRBD2 (5 bases). Between the trimmed V and J ends, which lost 5 bases and 8 bases, there was a span of 10 bases. CDR1 is SGHVS and CDR2 is FNYEAQ in the germline V gene. The CDR3 loop spans 11 amino acids. In DNA, the CDR3 is TGTGCCAGCAGCCAAGGACTGAAGCAGTACTTC. Protein product: CASSQGLKQYF.

The V and J genes are TRBV7-9 and TRBJ2-3; a weak D match, TRBD1 (6 bases). The CDR3 extends over 16 amino acids. The germline gives CDR1 SEHNR, CDR2 FQNEAQ (reference sequence). Trimming stripped 4 bases from V and 5 bases from J, with 19 bases between. CDR3 bases: TGTGCCAGCAGCTCCTTAGTCCAGGGGCCCAGAGATACGCAGTATTTT. Protein: CASSSLVQGPRDTQYF.

V usage is TRBV7-6 and J usage is TRBJ2-7; D is unresolved. V was shortened by 2 bases and J by 2 bases, with 10 bases between the two germline ends. The CDR3 has 14 amino acids. Per the germline V gene, CDR1 is SGHVS and CDR2 is FNYEAQ. The CDR3 protein is CASSLTQLAYEQYF. CDR3 nucleotides: TGTGCCAGCAGCTTAACACAGCTAGCCTACGAGCAGTACTTC.

The chain combines TRBV10-3 with TRBJ2-7; TRBD1 might be the D (5 bases). Per the germline V gene, CDR1 is ENHRY and CDR2 is SYGVKD. The V end lost 2 bases, the J end lost 0 bases, and 14 bases lay between the germline ends. The CDR3 spans 16 residues. CDR3 in amino acids: CAISEPDIQSSYEQYF. The CDR3, as DNA: TGTGCCATCAGTGAGCCGGACATCCAGAGCTCCTACGAGCAGTACTTC.

V is TRBV24-1 and J is TRBJ2-2; 9 bases are a match to TRBD1. Germline CDR1 KGHDR, CDR2 SFDVKD. The CDR3 runs to 17 residues. After removal of 3 bases from V and 4 bases from J, the junction contained 8 bases not matched to a gene. The CDR3 loop is CATSDPQGAAGTGELFF. CDR3 DNA: TGTGCCACCAGTGATCCACAGGGGGCGGCGGGCACCGGGGAGCTGTTTTTT.

This clonotype appeared a few times. V usage is TRBV12-3 or TRBV12-4 and J usage is TRBJ2-1; perhaps TRBD1 as D (7 bases). This CDR3 comprises 16 residues. V was shortened by 2 bases and J by 3 bases, with 14 bases between the two germline ends. The CDR3 here is CASSLRSQGGYNEQFF. CDR3 DNA sequence: TGTGCCAGCAGTTTAAGGTCCCAGGGGGGCTACAATGAGCAGTTCTTC.

The chain combines TRBV2 with TRBJ2-3, with 8 bases fitting TRBD2. The CDR3 has 15 amino acids. CDR1 and CDR2 from the germline V gene are SNHLY and FYNNEI. V gave up 7 bases and J gave up 5 bases; unmatched junction bases: 11. The CDR3 DNA reads TGTGCCAGCAATGATGTGGGACTAGTGGAAGATACGCAGTATTTT. This gives the protein CASNDVGLVEDTQYF.

This clonotype has more than one count but fewer than ten. The rearrangement uses TRBV12-5 and TRBJ1-2, with D tentatively TRBD1 (6 bases). This CDR3 comprises 14 residues. CDR1 is LGHNT, CDR2 FRNRAP, per germline. V gave up 3 bases and J gave up 6 bases, with 14 bases separating them. The CDR3 DNA sequence: TGTGCTAGTGGTTTAGGAAGCAGGGGTGATGGCTACACCTTC. It specifies CASGLGSRGDGYTF.

The V gene is TRBV7-8, the J gene TRBJ1-2; D is possibly TRBD1 (5 bases). Germline CDR1 reads SGHVS; CDR2 reads FQNEAQ. The germline V and J ends were trimmed by 2 bases and 3 bases, with 16 bases remaining between them. The CDR3 runs to 16 residues. CDR3 nucleotides: TGTGCCAGCAGCTTATTGGGGGACTCCGTTTACTATGGCTACACCTTC. As protein: CASSLLGDSVYYGYTF.

V is TRBV7-2 and J is TRBJ1-1, with D hard to call. V shed 6 bases and J shed 2 bases, with 10 bases lying between them. CDR3 length equals 13 residues. Germline CDR1 reads SGHTA; CDR2 reads FQGNSA. CDR3: CASSVTDNTEAFF. The CDR3 DNA is TGTGCCAGCAGTGTTACCGATAACACTGAAGCTTTCTTT.

The rearrangement joins TRBV7-9 to TRBJ1-1; D not resolved. CDR1 and CDR2 (germline): SEHNR, FQNEAQ (reference sequence). Trimming left V 5 bases short and J 0 bases short, with 13 bases between. CDR3 length equals 15 residues. The CDR3 sequence: CASSPLYQLNTEAFF. The CDR3 coding sequence is TGTGCCAGCAGCCCGTTGTACCAGCTGAACACTGAAGCTTTCTTT.

This chain connects TRBV4-1 to TRBJ1-5; no reliable D call. Germline V gene sequence: CDR1 MGHRA, CDR2 YSYEKL. CDR3 length: 15 amino acids. With 1 base removed from V and 3 bases from J, the gap between germline ends came to 10 bases. The CDR3 reads CASSQVDGDNQPQHF. The CDR3 region has the DNA TGCGCCAGCAGCCAAGTTGACGGGGACAATCAGCCCCAGCATTTT.

The V and J genes are TRBV4-1 and TRBJ2-3; 11 bases align to TRBD2. The germline V gene encodes CDR1 MGHRA and CDR2 YSYEKL. The CDR3 extends over 15 amino acids. The trim removed 2 bases at V and 6 bases at J, leaving 4 bases unmatched. The CDR3 DNA follows: TGCGCCAGCAGCCAAAGACTAGCGGGGATTGATACGCAGTATTTT. Its translation: CASSQRLAGIDTQYF.

Only a few counts were recorded for this clonotype. The chain recombines TRBV6-2 or TRBV6-3 with TRBJ1-1; 9 bases match TRBD1. The CDR3 loop spans 14 amino acids. Looked up from germline, CDR1 is MNHEY and CDR2 is SVGEGT. The V and J ends lost 4 bases and 2 bases, in that order; junction bases with no gene match: 2. The CDR3 region has the DNA TGTGCCAGCAGTTGGACAGGGGACAACACTGAAGCTTTCTTT. It is translated as CASSWTGDNTEAFF.

Notes on this clonotype: The conserved closing phenylalanine or tryptophan is absent in this CDR3, likely reflecting a read error. CDR3 in DNA: TGTGCCAGCAGTTCCCGGGACAGGGGGCTGAGCACAGATACGCAGTATTTA. Residues: CASSSRDRGLSTDTQYL. This chain joins TRBV28 and TRBJ2-3; 12 nucleotides align to TRBD1. The CDR3 runs 17 residues. CDR1 and CDR2 from the germline V gene are MDHEN and SYDVKM. Trimming at V came to 4 bases and at J to 0 bases, leaving 5 bases not matched to a gene.

This clonotype is a singleton in its sample. V is TRBV29-1 and J is TRBJ2-2; either TRBD1 or TRBD2 may fit D (5 bases each). This CDR3 is 13 amino acids long. CDR1 SQVTM and CDR2 ANQGSEA come from the germline V gene. CDR3 nucleotide sequence: TGCAGTGCCGGGACGGCGAGCACCGGGGAGCTGTTTTTT. Its translation: CSAGTASTGELFF.

The gene calls are TRBV14 and TRBJ2-1; TRBD2 agrees at 10 bases. Trimming took 2 bases from V and 2 from J; bases not matched to a gene: 6. Germline values: CDR1 SGHDN, CDR2 FVKESK. This CDR3 is 17 amino acids long. This chain's CDR3 is CASSQSVAGGTYNEQFF. The CDR3 DNA reads as TGTGCCAGCAGCCAATCCGTAGCGGGGGGCACCTACAATGAGCAGTTCTTC.

This rearrangement joins TRBV19 to TRBJ1-6; a weak D match, TRBD1 (5 bases). The V gene lost 7 bases and the J gene lost 10 bases, with 23 bases spanning the gap. There are 16 residues in the CDR3. Germline assignment: CDR1 LNHDA and CDR2 SQIVND (reference sequence). Written as DNA, the CDR3 is TGTGCCAGTAAGGTCGGGACCTATTCGGGCCGGTCACCCCTCCACTTT. It yields the protein CASKVGTYSGRSPLHF. Using reference TRBV19 and TRBJ1-6 for the parts outside the CDR3, the full variable domain is DGGITQSPKYLFRKEGQNVTLSCEQNLNHDAMYWYRQDPGQGLRLIYYSQIVNDFQKGDIAEGYSVSREKKESFPLTVTSAQKNPTAFYLCASKVGTYSGRSPLHFGNGTRLTVT.

The chain has TRBV10-3 and TRBJ2-3; 9 bases line up with TRBD2. Germline assignment: CDR1 ENHRY and CDR2 SYGVKD. The CDR3 consists of 18 residues. V lost 2 bases, J lost 1 base, and 10 bases stayed unmatched. Written as DNA, the CDR3 is TGTGCCATCAGTGAGGTCCTAGCGGGACCCGTGGGCACAGATACGCAGTATTTT. Translated: CAISEVLAGPVGTDTQYF.

This rearrangement joins TRBV19 to TRBJ1-5; D gene unclear. The V gene lost 5 bases and the J gene lost 4 bases, with 12 bases spanning the gap. CDR1 LNHDA and CDR2 SQIVND come from the germline V gene (reference sequence). CDR3 size: 14 residues. The CDR3 DNA sequence: TGTGCCAGTAGTGGCCGGGGAGGGAATCAGCCCCAGCATTTT. It is translated as CASSGRGGNQPQHF.

This sequence joins TRBV7-4 and TRBJ1-1; no clear D. From germline, CDR1 is SGHVT and CDR2 SQSDAQ. The V gene lost 1 base and the J gene lost 8 bases, with 8 bases spanning the gap. The CDR3 covers 12 residues. For the CDR3, the DNA is TGTGCCAGCAGCTTAGTGAACGGGGAAGCTTTCTTT. Its protein is CASSLVNGEAFF.

The chain combines TRBV7-6 with TRBJ1-2; D possibly corresponds to TRBD1 (6 bases). The germline V gene has CDR1 SGHVS and CDR2 FNYEAQ. There are 16 residues in the CDR3. V was trimmed by 1 base and J by 2 bases, leaving 14 bases between them. This CDR3 is CASSLGGGPLNYGYTF. The DNA for the CDR3 is TGTGCCAGCAGCTTAGGGGGGGGGCCTTTGAACTATGGCTACACCTTC. Full variable domain (missing parts from reference TRBV7-6 and TRBJ1-2): GAGVSQSPRYKVTKRGQDVALRCDPISGHVSLYWYRQALGQGPEFLTYFNYEAQQDKSGLPNDRFSAERPEGSISTLTIQRTEQRDSAMYRCASSLGGGPLNYGYTFGSGTRLTVV.

This clonotype was found a few times. The chain joins TRBV7-8 to TRBJ1-5; 10 bases fit TRBD1. The CDR3 extends over 15 amino acids. V was pared by 5 bases and J by 3 bases, with 4 bases of the junction left unmatched. Germline CDR1 and CDR2: SGHVS and FQNEAQ. CDR3 sequence: CASSPGQGINQPQHF. The CDR3 region has the DNA TGTGCCAGCAGCCCGGGACAGGGGATCAATCAGCCCCAGCATTTT.

This clonotype was counted a few times. This chain connects TRBV7-9 to TRBJ2-6; 8 nucleotides align to TRBD1. CDR3 length: 19 residues. The germline CDR1 and CDR2 sequences are SEHNR and FQNEAQ (reference sequence). V was clipped by 5 bases and J by 4 bases; unmatched bases: 16. The DNA for the CDR3 is TGTGCCAGCAGCCCCGCGTTGGGGCAGGGGGCGCACGGGGCCAACGTCCTGACTTTC. Protein product: CASSPALGQGAHGANVLTF.

This chain connects TRBV6-2 or TRBV6-3 to TRBJ2-7; no firm D call. Germline V CDR1 and CDR2: MNHEY, SVGEGT. Trimming left V 3 bases short and J 9 bases short, with 18 bases between. The CDR3 is made up of 14 amino acids. The DNA for the CDR3 is TGTGCCAGCAGTTATGAGTTGGTGGGTGTTGGGCAGTACGTC. Amino acids: CASSYELVGVGQYV.

The chain recombines TRBV5-4 with TRBJ1-2, with TRBD1 identical over 9 bases. The germline gives CDR1 SGHNT, CDR2 YYREEE (reference sequence). The CDR3 consists of 12 residues. V was pared by 3 bases and J by 12 bases, with 6 bases of the junction left unmatched. The CDR3 nucleotides are TGTGCCAGCAGCTCCAACAGGGGGCAAAACACCTTC. As protein: CASSSNRGQNTF.

This clonotype was recorded many times. The chain is built from TRBV13 and TRBJ2-7; TRBD1 aligns across 9 bases. Trimming took 5 bases from V and 4 from J; bases not matched to a gene: 9. The CDR3 is 15 amino acids. The germline V gene encodes CDR1 PRHDT and CDR2 FYEKMQ (reference sequence). CDR3 coding DNA: TGTGCCAGCAGCGGATACGGACAGGGGCTATACGAGCAGTACTTC. This gives the protein CASSGYGQGLYEQYF.

The chain couples TRBV6-6 to TRBJ2-5; TRBD1 matches at 9 bases. The CDR3 covers 16 residues. V trimming: 0 bases; J trimming: 2 bases; junction bases outside the gene matches: 4. The germline CDR1 and CDR2 sequences are MNHNY and SVGAGI (reference sequence). The CDR3 DNA is TGTGCCAGCAGTTACTCACGGACAGGGGTGCAAGAGACCCAGTACTTC. Protein: CASSYSRTGVQETQYF.

At least ten counts were recorded for this clonotype. The J gene is TRBJ1-2, the V gene TRBV6-6; TRBD1 is a possible D gene (6 bases). In germline, CDR1 is MNHNY, CDR2 SVGAGI (reference sequence). V dropped 0 bases and J dropped 6 bases, with 14 bases sitting between them. This CDR3 is built from 15 residues. The CDR3 DNA reads as TGTGCCAGCAGTTACTCTGCAGGGGTACGTGATGGCTACACCTTC. Translated, it gives CASSYSAGVRDGYTF.

The table lists this clonotype with a few counts. A read error may produce the germline difference seen at one junction end. The V and J genes are TRBV4-1 and TRBJ1-1, with D perhaps matching TRBD1 (6 bases). This CDR3 region has 11 residues. Germline V gene sequence: CDR1 MGHRA, CDR2 YSYEKL. CDR3 in DNA: TGTGCCAGCAAGGGGGATACTGAAGCTTTCTTT. Translation: CASKGDTEAFF.

This chain connects TRBV6-1 to TRBJ1-5; D remains ambiguous. Trimming left V 5 bases short and J 2 bases short, with 10 bases between. This CDR3 has 14 amino acids. Germline V gene sequence: CDR1 MNHNS, CDR2 SASEGT. CDR3 sequence (DNA): TGTGCCAGCAGTCCCGGACCGGGCAATCAGCCCCAGCATTTT. This sequence encodes CASSPGPGNQPQHF.